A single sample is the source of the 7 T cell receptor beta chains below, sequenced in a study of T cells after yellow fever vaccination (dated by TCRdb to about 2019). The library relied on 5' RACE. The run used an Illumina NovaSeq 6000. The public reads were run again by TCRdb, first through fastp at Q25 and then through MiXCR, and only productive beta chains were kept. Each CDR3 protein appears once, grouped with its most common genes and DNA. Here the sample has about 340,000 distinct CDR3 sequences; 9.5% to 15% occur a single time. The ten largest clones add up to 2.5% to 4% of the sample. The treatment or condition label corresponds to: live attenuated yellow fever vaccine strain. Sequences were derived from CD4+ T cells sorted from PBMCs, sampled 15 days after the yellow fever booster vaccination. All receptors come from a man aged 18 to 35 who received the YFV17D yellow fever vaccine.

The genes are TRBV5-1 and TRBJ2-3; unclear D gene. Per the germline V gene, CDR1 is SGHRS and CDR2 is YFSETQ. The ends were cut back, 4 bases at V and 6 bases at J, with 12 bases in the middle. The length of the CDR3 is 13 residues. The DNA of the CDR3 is TGCGCCAGCAGCCCCTACCGCTCCGATACGCAGTATTTT. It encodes CASSPYRSDTQYF.

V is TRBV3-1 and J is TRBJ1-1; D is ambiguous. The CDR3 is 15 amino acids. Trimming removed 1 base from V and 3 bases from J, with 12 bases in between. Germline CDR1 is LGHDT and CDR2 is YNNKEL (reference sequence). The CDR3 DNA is TGTGCCAGCAGCCAAGGGTCCAGTCCCGACACTGAAGCTTTCTTT. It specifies CASSQGSSPDTEAFF.

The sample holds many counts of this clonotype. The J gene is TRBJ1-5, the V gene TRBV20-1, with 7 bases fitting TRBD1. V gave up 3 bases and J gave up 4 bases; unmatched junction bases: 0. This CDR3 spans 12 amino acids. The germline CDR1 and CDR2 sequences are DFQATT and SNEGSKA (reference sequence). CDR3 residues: CSARTGNQPQHF. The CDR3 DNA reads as TGCAGTGCTAGGACAGGGAATCAGCCCCAGCATTTT.

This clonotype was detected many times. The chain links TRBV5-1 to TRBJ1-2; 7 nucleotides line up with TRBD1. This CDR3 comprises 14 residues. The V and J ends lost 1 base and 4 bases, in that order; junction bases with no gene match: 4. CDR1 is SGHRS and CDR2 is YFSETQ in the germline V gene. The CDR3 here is CASSLSQGGYGYTF. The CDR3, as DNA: TGCGCCAGCAGCTTGTCTCAGGGGGGCTATGGCTACACCTTC. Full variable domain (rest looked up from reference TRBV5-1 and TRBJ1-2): KAGVTQTPRYLIKTRGQQVTLSCSPISGHRSVSWYQQTPGQGLQFLFEYFSETQRNKGNFPGRFSGRQFSNSRSEMNVSTLELGDSALYLCASSLSQGGYGYTFGSGTRLTVV.

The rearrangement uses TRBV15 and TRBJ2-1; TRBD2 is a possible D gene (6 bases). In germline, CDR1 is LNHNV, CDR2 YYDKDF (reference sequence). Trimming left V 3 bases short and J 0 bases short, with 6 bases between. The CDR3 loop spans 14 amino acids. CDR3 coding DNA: TGTGCCACCAGCAGGACTAGCTCCTACAATGAGCAGTTCTTC. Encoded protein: CATSRTSSYNEQFF.

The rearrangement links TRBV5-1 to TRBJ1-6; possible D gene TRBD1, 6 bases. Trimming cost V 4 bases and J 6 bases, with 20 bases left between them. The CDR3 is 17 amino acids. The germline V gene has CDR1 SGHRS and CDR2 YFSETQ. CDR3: CASSPGNSRDTNSPLHF. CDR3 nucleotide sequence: TGCGCCAGCAGCCCGGGCAATTCCCGGGACACTAATTCACCCCTCCACTTT.

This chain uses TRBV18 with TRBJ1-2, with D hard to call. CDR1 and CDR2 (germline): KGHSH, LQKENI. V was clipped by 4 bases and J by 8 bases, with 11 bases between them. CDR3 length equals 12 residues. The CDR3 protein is CASSRAAKGYTF. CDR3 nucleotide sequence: TGTGCCAGCTCACGGGCAGCTAAGGGCTACACCTTC. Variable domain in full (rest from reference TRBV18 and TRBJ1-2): NAGVMQNPRHLVRRRGQEARLRCSPMKGHSHVYWYRQLPEEGLKFMVYLQKENIIDESGMPKERFSAEFPKEGPSILRIQQVVRGDSAAYFCASSRAAKGYTFGSGTRLTVV.